Listed below are T cell receptor beta chains from one sample, sequenced in a study of blood T cell repertoires in COVID-19. The repertoire was sequenced with immunoSEQ multiplex PCR; TCRdb's copy has only in-frame clones and lacks some. This sample yields 430,000 or so clones, of which roughly 90% are seen a single time; 1.8% belongs to the top ten. The sequencing sample was made of PBMCs or T cells enriched from blood (not recorded which). These receptors were collected from a woman in her thirties or forties who had recovered from COVID-19. CDR3s include the opening cysteine and the closing phenylalanine or tryptophan. D genes are given only for firm matches. Not all rows give a size; the values are once, few, many and, for expanded clones, a class.

D: TRBD1
size: .
length: 15
J: TRBJ1-2
V: TRBV11-2
CDR3: CASSITGGPGGGYTF
DNA: TGTGCCAGCAGCATAACAGGGGGCCCAGGGGGTGGCTACACCTTC

D: TRBD1
size: once
length: 17
J: TRBJ2-7
V: TRBV7-9
CDR3: CASSSIDGTGEFDEQYF
DNA: TGTGCCAGCAGCTCCATAGACGGGACAGGGGAATTCGACGAGCAGTACTTC

D: TRBD2
size: .
length: 13
J: TRBJ2-5
V: TRBV6-5
CDR3: CASNSGGEETQYF
DNA: TGTGCCAGCAACAGCGGGGGCGAAGAGACCCAGTACTTC

D: TRBD2
size: once
length: 17
J: TRBJ2-1
V: TRBV23-1
CDR3: CASSQLLAGSSYNEQFF
DNA: TGCGCCAGCAGTCAACTACTAGCGGGAAGCTCCTACAATGAGCAGTTCTTC

D: .
size: .
length: 19
J: TRBJ1-4
V: TRBV21-1
CDR3: CASSGPRDKPPTYNEKLFF
DNA: TGTGCCAGCAGCGGACCACGGGACAAACCACCGACCTATAATGAAAAACTGTTTTTT

D: .
size: .
length: 13
J: TRBJ2-1
V: TRBV28
CDR3: CASRPQDFNEQFF
DNA: TGTGCCAGCAGGCCTCAGGATTTCAATGAGCAGTTCTTC

D: TRBD1
size: .
length: 14
J: TRBJ1-2
V: TRBV5-6
CDR3: CASRLGQRNYGYTF
DNA: TGTGCCAGCAGGTTGGGACAGCGCAACTATGGCTACACCTTC

D: .
size: .
length: 15
J: TRBJ1-1
V: TRBV5-1
CDR3: CASSLEQSGRTEAFF
DNA: TGCGCCAGCAGCTTGGAGCAGTCGGGGAGGACTGAAGCTTTCTTT

D: TRBD1
size: .
length: 13
J: TRBJ1-2
V: TRBV12-3/TRBV12-4
CDR3: CASSPQGDFGYTF
DNA: TGTGCCAGCAGCCCCCAGGGGGATTTTGGCTACACCTTC

D: TRBD1
size: .
length: 15
J: TRBJ1-5
V: TRBV5-8
CDR3: CASSDRQGSNQPQHF
DNA: TGTGCCAGCAGCGATAGACAGGGCAGCAATCAGCCCCAGCATTTT

D: TRBD1
size: .
length: 14
J: TRBJ1-1
V: TRBV27
CDR3: CASSARRDSGVAFF
DNA: TGTGCCAGCAGTGCCAGACGGGACAGTGGTGTAGCTTTCTTT

D: TRBD2
size: once
length: 15
J: TRBJ2-1
V: TRBV2
CDR3: CASSARGGSYNEQFF
DNA: TGTGCCAGCAGTGCACGCGGGGGCTCCTACAATGAGCAGTTCTTC

D: TRBD2
size: .
length: 18
J: TRBJ2-1
V: TRBV4-3
CDR3: CASSQGGSGTSLDNEQFF
DNA: TGCGCCAGCAGCCAAGGAGGGTCCGGGACTAGCTTGGACAATGAGCAGTTCTTC

D: .
size: .
length: 13
J: TRBJ1-2
V: TRBV20-1
CDR3: CSASVPGYYGYTF
DNA: TGCAGTGCTAGTGTGCCGGGGTACTATGGCTACACCTTC

D: TRBD1
size: .
length: 13
J: TRBJ1-2
V: TRBV7-9
CDR3: CASSPGQHYGYTF
DNA: TGTGCCAGCAGCCCGGGACAGCACTATGGCTACACCTTC

D: .
size: .
length: 12
J: TRBJ1-1
V: TRBV18
CDR3: CASSPDSTEAFF
DNA: TGTGCCAGCTCACCGGACAGCACTGAAGCTTTCTTT

D: TRBD2
size: .
length: 15
J: TRBJ2-7
V: TRBV14
CDR3: CASSRGLAGATEQYF
DNA: TGTGCCAGCAGCCGAGGACTAGCGGGAGCTACCGAGCAGTACTTC

D: TRBD1
size: .
length: 15
J: TRBJ1-2
V: TRBV13
CDR3: CASSLGPGQGYGYTF
DNA: TGTGCCAGCAGCTTAGGCCCGGGACAGGGATATGGCTACACCTTC

D: TRBD1
size: .
length: 15
J: TRBJ1-2
V: TRBV19
CDR3: CASPGTGGTNYGYTF
DNA: TGTGCCAGCCCCGGGACAGGGGGAACTAACTATGGCTACACCTTC

D: .
size: .
length: 14
J: TRBJ2-7
V: TRBV18
CDR3: CASSPGGGSYEQYF
DNA: TGTGCCAGCTCACCGGGGGGAGGCTCCTACGAGCAGTACTTC

D: TRBD2
size: .
length: 20
J: TRBJ2-3
V: TRBV4-3
CDR3: CASSQTGSWREGAGTDTQYF
DNA: TGCGCCAGCAGCCAAACCGGCTCGTGGCGGGAGGGGGCGGGCACAGATACGCAGTATTTT

D: .
size: .
length: 15
J: TRBJ2-7
V: TRBV20-1
CDR3: CSASVPAASSYEQYF
DNA: TGCAGTGCTAGTGTCCCCGCGGCAAGCTCCTACGAGCAGTACTTC

D: .
size: .
length: 14
J: TRBJ1-2
V: TRBV29-1
CDR3: CSALQGLANYGYTF
DNA: TGCAGCGCTCTCCAGGGGTTAGCTAACTATGGCTACACCTTC

D: TRBD1
size: .
length: 16
J: TRBJ1-3
V: TRBV9
CDR3: CASSVGQGIAGNTIYF
DNA: TGTGCCAGCAGCGTAGGACAGGGAATAGCTGGAAACACCATATATTTT

D: TRBD1
size: .
length: 13
J: TRBJ1-2
V: TRBV7-2
CDR3: CASSFDRGHGYTF
DNA: TGTGCCAGCAGCTTCGACAGGGGGCACGGCTACACCTTC

D: .
size: .
length: 14
J: TRBJ1-3
V: TRBV7-2
CDR3: CAGGMGGGGNTIYF
DNA: TGTGCTGGGGGTATGGGGGGAGGTGGAAACACCATATATTTT

D: TRBD1
size: .
length: 20
J: TRBJ1-5
V: TRBV6-1
CDR3: CASSGTTGTGDSLSNQPQHF
DNA: TGTGCCAGCAGTGGAACGACCGGGACAGGGGACTCCTTAAGCAATCAGCCCCAGCATTTT

D: TRBD2
size: .
length: 15
J: TRBJ2-1
V: TRBV18
CDR3: CASSPSLAGYNEQFF
DNA: TGTGCCAGCTCACCCTCACTAGCGGGATACAATGAGCAGTTCTTC

D: TRBD2
size: .
length: 16
J: TRBJ2-3
V: TRBV7-8
CDR3: CASSARLAVGTDTQYF
DNA: TGTGCCAGCAGCGCCAGACTAGCGGTTGGCACAGATACGCAGTATTTT

D: .
size: .
length: 13
J: TRBJ2-1
V: TRBV27
CDR3: CASRRTRSNEQFF
DNA: TGTGCCAGCAGACGAACTAGGTCCAATGAGCAGTTCTTC

D: TRBD2
size: .
length: 13
J: TRBJ2-2
V: TRBV28
CDR3: CASHHGGSGELFF
DNA: TGTGCCAGCCACCACGGGGGGTCCGGGGAGCTGTTTTTT

D: TRBD2
size: .
length: 20
J: TRBJ2-7
V: TRBV7-6
CDR3: CASSLGPPSGRAVVMYEQYF
DNA: TGTGCCAGCAGCTTAGGCCCCCCTAGCGGGAGGGCCGTCGTAATGTACGAGCAGTACTTC

D: TRBD2
size: .
length: 15
J: TRBJ2-5
V: TRBV7-2
CDR3: CASSFGTSGRETQYF
DNA: TGTGCCAGCAGCTTCGGGACTAGCGGGAGGGAGACCCAGTACTTC

D: TRBD1
size: .
length: 19
J: TRBJ1-5
V: TRBV5-1
CDR3: CASSLMPPAGQERNQPQHF
DNA: TGCGCCAGCAGCTTGATGCCACCTGCCGGACAGGAGCGCAATCAGCCCCAGCATTTT

D: TRBD1
size: .
length: 15
J: TRBJ1-2
V: TRBV7-9
CDR3: CASSTQTGVGYGYTF
DNA: TGTGCCAGCAGCACACAAACAGGGGTTGGGTATGGCTACACCTTC

D: .
size: .
length: 13
J: TRBJ1-1
V: TRBV3-1/TRBV3-2
CDR3: CASSQQRVAEAFF
DNA: TGTGCCAGCAGCCAACAGAGGGTAGCTGAAGCTTTCTTT

D: .
size: .
length: 13
J: TRBJ1-2
V: TRBV3-1/TRBV3-2
CDR3: CASSQDRASGYTF
DNA: TGTGCCAGCAGCCAAGACAGGGCTAGTGGCTACACCTTC

D: TRBD2
size: .
length: 17
J: TRBJ2-3
V: TRBV9
CDR3: CASSPRRMGGSADTQYF
DNA: TGTGCCAGCAGCCCCAGAAGGATGGGCGGGAGCGCAGATACGCAGTATTTT

D: TRBD1
size: .
length: 16
J: TRBJ1-2
V: TRBV6-5
CDR3: CASSYRQGAYGYGYTF
DNA: TGTGCCAGCAGTTACCGACAGGGGGCGTATGGCTATGGCTACACCTTC

D: TRBD1
size: .
length: 13
J: TRBJ2-1
V: TRBV13
CDR3: CASSQGTGNEQFF
DNA: TGTGCCAGCAGCCAGGGGACAGGCAATGAGCAGTTCTTC

D: .
size: .
length: 14
J: TRBJ1-5
V: TRBV6-5
CDR3: CASSYWGPNQPQHF
DNA: TGTGCCAGCAGTTACTGGGGGCCGAATCAGCCCCAGCATTTT